The 14 T cell receptor beta chains below all came from one sample that was sequenced in a study of monozygotic twins with cystic fibrosis. The data were produced by immunoSEQ multiplex PCR, yet TCRdb's version contains in-frame clones alone and is incomplete. The repertoire consists of 9,500 to 14,000 clones, with 96% occurring once and the leading ten covering approximately 0.8%. Sequenced input: blood. Receptors were obtained from a boy aged 5-17 years with cystic fibrosis.

The CDR3 spells CASSLLAGRNIQYF. DNA of the CDR3: TGTGCCAGCAGCTTGCTAGCGGGACGGAACATTCAGTACTTC. The genes are TRBV13 and TRBJ2-4; 9 nucleotides agree with TRBD2. V trimming: 3 bases; J trimming: 7 bases; junction bases outside the gene matches: 4. CDR3 length: 14 amino acids. CDR1 and CDR2 from the germline V gene are PRHDT and FYEKMQ (reference sequence).

The chain joins TRBV21-1 to TRBJ2-7; TRBD1 was called by the table and not checked on the DNA. TRBV21-1 constitutes a pseudogene. The CDR3 consists of 18 residues. The CDR3, as DNA: TGTGCCAGCAGCAAAGGCAGTTCGGGGACAGGGGGATCCTACGAGCAGTACTTC. Translating gives CASSKGSSGTGGSYEQYF.

V and J are TRBV4-1 and TRBJ1-5; 7 bases are a match to TRBD1. CDR1 and CDR2 from the germline V gene are MGHRA and YSYEKL. V shed 1 base, J shed 5 bases, and the junction held 5 bases outside the gene matches. The CDR3 has 15 residues. As DNA, the CDR3 is TGCGCCAGCAGCCAAGGTGAGACAGGGCATCAGCCCCAGCATTTT. Amino acids: CASSQGETGHQPQHF.

The J gene is TRBJ2-7, the V gene TRBV7-8; 11 nucleotides match TRBD1. The trim removed 5 bases at V and 0 bases at J, leaving 9 bases unmatched. Per the germline V gene, CDR1 is SGHVS and CDR2 is FQNEAQ. This CDR3 contains 17 residues. The CDR3 DNA reads as TGTGCCAGCAGCATGGGACAGGGGGTGTCTATCTCCTACGAGCAGTACTTC. This encodes CASSMGQGVSISYEQYF.

This chain connects TRBV6-1 to TRBJ2-3, with a possible D match to TRBD1 (7 bases). The germline V gene has CDR1 MNHNS and CDR2 SASEGT. V dropped 1 base and J dropped 2 bases, with 16 bases sitting between them. The CDR3 runs 17 residues. In DNA form, the CDR3 reads TGTGCCAGCAGTGAAGATGTTGCAGGGGGGAACACAGATACGCAGTATTTT. The encoded protein is CASSEDVAGGNTDTQYF.

V and J are TRBV30 and TRBJ2-2; TRBD2 matches at 9 bases. In germline, CDR1 is GTSNPN, CDR2 SVGIG (reference sequence). Trimming at V came to 4 bases and at J to 6 bases, leaving 12 bases not matched to a gene. The CDR3 is 16 residues long. DNA for the CDR3: TGTGCCTGGAACGTAGGGGGTGTAGCGGGAGCCGGGGAGCTGTTTTTT. It translates to CAWNVGGVAGAGELFF.

V and J are TRBV19 and TRBJ1-5, with D tentatively TRBD1 (5 bases). Germline V CDR1 and CDR2: LNHDA, SQIVND (reference sequence). CDR3 length equals 14 residues. Trimming shortened V by 3 bases and J by 3 bases, and 9 bases separated the two germline ends. This chain's CDR3 is CASSMTEDNQPQHF. The CDR3 DNA is TGTGCCAGTAGTATGACAGAGGACAATCAGCCCCAGCATTTT.

The rearrangement joins TRBV30 to TRBJ1-4; D perhaps matches TRBD1 (6 bases). The CDR3 is made up of 18 amino acids. Germline-derived CDR1 and CDR2 are GTSNPN and SVGIG (reference sequence). V was pared by 1 base and J by 2 bases, with 20 bases between. The CDR3 sequence: CAWSGYAGEARTNEKLFF. CDR3 sequence (DNA): TGTGCCTGGAGTGGGTATGCAGGGGAGGCCCGCACTAATGAAAAACTGTTTTTT.

This clone came up once. J is TRBJ2-1 and V is TRBV27, with TRBD2 matching over 9 bases. Germline V gene data show CDR1 as MNHEY and CDR2 as SMNVEV (reference sequence). After removal of 6 bases from V and 5 bases from J, the junction contained 8 bases not matched to a gene. The CDR3 covers 15 residues. The CDR3 DNA follows: TGTGCCAGCAGCAAAACTAGCGGGTCTAACAATGAGCAGTTCTTC. Residues: CASSKTSGSNNEQFF.

The J gene is TRBJ2-4, the V gene TRBV7-2; 8 bases fit TRBD1. The germline gives CDR1 SGHTA, CDR2 FQGNSA. The CDR3 covers 16 residues. The J segment lost 8 bases and the V segment lost 4 bases, leaving 13 bases of the junction unmatched. The CDR3 sequence: CASSSYGQGDGYIQYF. CDR3 sequence (DNA): TGTGCCAGCAGCTCTTACGGACAGGGTGATGGTTACATTCAGTACTTC.

The rearrangement joins TRBV9 to TRBJ1-2; D may be TRBD1 (6 bases). The CDR3 runs to 13 residues. The germline CDR1 and CDR2 sequences are SGDLS and YYNGEE. V dropped 3 bases and J dropped 5 bases, with 11 bases sitting between them. The CDR3 loop reads CASSEGGGYGYTF. Written as DNA, the CDR3 is TGTGCCAGCAGCGAAGGGGGAGGGTATGGCTACACCTTC. Together with reference TRBV9 and TRBJ1-2, the CDR3 gives the full variable domain: DSGVTQTPKHLITATGQRVTLRCSPRSGDLSVYWYQQSLDQGLQFLIQYYNGEERAKGNILERFSAQQFPDLHSELNLSSLELGDSALYFCASSEGGGYGYTFGSGTRLTVV.

The genes are TRBV25-1 and TRBJ1-2; D call uncertain. CDR3 size: 14 residues. V dropped 2 bases and J dropped 4 bases, with 11 bases sitting between them. Germline V CDR1 and CDR2: MGHDK, SYGVNS. CDR3 sequence reads: CASSENGGPYGYTF. DNA of the CDR3: TGTGCCAGCAGTGAAAACGGAGGCCCCTATGGCTACACCTTC.

The chain couples TRBV19 to TRBJ1-4; possibly TRBD1 for D (6 bases). Germline CDR1 is LNHDA and CDR2 is SQIVND (reference sequence). Trimming cost V 10 bases and J 2 bases, with 11 bases left between them. The CDR3 totals 13 residues. In DNA form, the CDR3 reads TGTGCCACCCAGGGGAGGACTAATGAAAAACTGTTTTTT. This encodes CATQGRTNEKLFF.

This chain uses TRBV28 with TRBJ2-1, with a tentative D call TRBD1 (5 bases). The CDR3 loop spans 16 amino acids. Trimming took 6 bases from V and 11 from J, leaving 26 bases between them. CDR1 and CDR2 from the germline V gene are MDHEN and SYDVKM. The CDR3 DNA sequence: TGTGCCAGCAGCCAACCGTACAGGAGCCTCATGCCCAAGCAGTTCTTC. This sequence encodes CASSQPYRSLMPKQFF.